This T cell receptor beta chain was sequenced in a study of blood T cell repertoires in COVID-19. Study-level information: Some COVID-19 samples were acute and others convalescent; all came from the United States, Italy and Spain. T cells, B-cell-depleted T cells, or PBMCs supplied cDNA or gDNA.

The length of the CDR3 is 11 residues. Germline CDR1 is DFQATT and CDR2 is SNEGSKA (reference sequence). Between the trimmed V and J ends, which lost 5 bases and 5 bases, there was a span of 9 bases. Per the authors' pipeline: Reference gene primer amplification gave nucleated cell count estimates. Repertoires were generated with immunoSEQ multiplex PCR, while TCRdb's copy carries only in-frame clones and drops some. V, J and clone size derive from that table, while D and trimming were established from the DNA sequence. This table has 35,000 to 45,000 clones, around nine tenths appearing once. The V call is TRBV20-1, the J call TRBJ1-2; D not certain. This TCR was recovered from a man aged 50 or older with active COVID-19. Input material: peripheral blood. Here the CDR3 DNA reads TGCAGTGCTCCGGGTGATTATGGCTACACCTTC. Its translation is CSAPGDYGYTF.